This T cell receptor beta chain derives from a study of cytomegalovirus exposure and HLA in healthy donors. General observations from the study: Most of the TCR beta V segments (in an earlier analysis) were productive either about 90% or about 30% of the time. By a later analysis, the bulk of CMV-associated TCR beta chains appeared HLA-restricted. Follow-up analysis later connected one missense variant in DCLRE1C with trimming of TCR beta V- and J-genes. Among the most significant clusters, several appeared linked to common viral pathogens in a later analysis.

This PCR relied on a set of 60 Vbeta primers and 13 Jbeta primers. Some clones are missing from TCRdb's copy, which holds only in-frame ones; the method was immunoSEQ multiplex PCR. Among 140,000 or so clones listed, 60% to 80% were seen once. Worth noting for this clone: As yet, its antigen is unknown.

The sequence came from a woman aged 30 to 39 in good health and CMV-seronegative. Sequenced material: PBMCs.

The CDR3 is CASSVAAQGSGGISGYTF. The CDR3 DNA sequence: TGTGCCAGCAGCGTAGCAGCCCAAGGCAGCGGGGGCATATCGGGCTACACCTTC. The V gene is TRBV9, the J gene TRBJ1-2; D perhaps matches TRBD1 (6 bases). V lost 0 bases and J lost 8, with 26 bases in between. The germline CDR1 and CDR2 sequences are SGDLS and YYNGEE. The CDR3 contains 18 residues.